Sequencing of this TCR beta chain was carried out in a study of EBV T-cell therapy then PD-1 blockade in nasopharyngeal carcinoma. Sample treatment: AdE1-LMPpoly-expanded autologous EBV-specific T-cell therapy followed by anti-PD-1 nivolumab. The CDR3 extends over 19 amino acids. Trimming left V 1 base short and J 0 bases short, with 17 bases between. CDR1 and CDR2 from the germline V gene are SGHKS and YYEKEE (reference sequence). Sequencing used immunoSEQ multiplex PCR; TCRdb keeps in-frame clones, though not all of them. The sample carries approximately 15,000 clones, 84% recorded once. Regarding this clone: Its matching antigen is unknown.

The chain has TRBV5-5 and TRBJ1-6; D may be TRBD1 (5 bases). The sequencing here drew on CD8+ T cells from blood, taken at roughly day 99 from a patient whose treatment included autologous EBV-specific T cells and nivolumab. This receptor was obtained from a man aged 40-49 years with nasopharyngeal carcinoma. The CDR3 here is CASSLRDPSASSYNSPLHF. CDR3 DNA sequence: TGTGCCAGCAGCTTGAGGGACCCCTCCGCGAGCTCCTATAATTCACCCCTCCACTTT.